This TCR beta chain was profiled in a study of T cell changes during pregnancy in multiple sclerosis. TCRdb's copy holds only in-frame clones and misses some; the assay was immunoSEQ multiplex PCR. The repertoire includes over 45,000 clones, more than 85% of them detected once, and around 0.4% sits in the top ten. This CDR3 is 17 amino acids long. The germline V gene encodes CDR1 SEHNR and CDR2 FQNEAQ (reference sequence). Trimming cost V 5 bases and J 0 bases, with 17 bases left between them. This clone came up once. The origin of this receptor is a female donor with multiple sclerosis, enrolled in a pregnancy study. Source: CD4+ T cells from peripheral blood mononuclear cells, taken in the third trimester of pregnancy. The chain recombines TRBV7-9 with TRBJ2-1; tentatively, D is TRBD2 (5 bases). The DNA for the CDR3 is TGTGCCAGCAGCCCTCCACTGAGGGCCCACTCCTACAATGAGCAGTTCTTC. This encodes CASSPPLRAHSYNEQFF.